This T cell receptor beta chain was documented in a study of blood T cell repertoires in COVID-19. The wider study: Collection of acute and convalescent COVID-19 samples took place in the United States, Italy and Spain. Nucleic acid was either cDNA or gDNA, and it came from T cells, B-cell-depleted T cells, or PBMCs.

This clone was seen just once. V shed 7 bases, J shed 5 bases, and the junction held 16 bases outside the gene matches. The CDR3 spans 16 residues. CDR1 WNHNN and CDR2 SYGVQD come from the germline V gene (reference sequence). Source study methods: Amplified reference gene primers provided the basis for estimating nucleated cell counts. Here immunoSEQ multiplex PCR was the method, and the copy in TCRdb shows in-frame clones only, minus some. V and J calls and clone size follow that table, whereas D and trimming were derived from the DNA. In the table there are some 50,000 clones, roughly 82% of which are singletons.

This sequence originates from a human donor in a cohort sampled during active COVID-19. Sequencing was carried out using peripheral blood. This chain connects TRBV10-1 to TRBJ1-1, with 7 nucleotides matching TRBD1. The CDR3 DNA reads as TGCGCCAGCACGGGACCCGGGACGCCAGGGGGAACTGAAGCTTTCTTT. This encodes CASTGPGTPGGTEAFF.